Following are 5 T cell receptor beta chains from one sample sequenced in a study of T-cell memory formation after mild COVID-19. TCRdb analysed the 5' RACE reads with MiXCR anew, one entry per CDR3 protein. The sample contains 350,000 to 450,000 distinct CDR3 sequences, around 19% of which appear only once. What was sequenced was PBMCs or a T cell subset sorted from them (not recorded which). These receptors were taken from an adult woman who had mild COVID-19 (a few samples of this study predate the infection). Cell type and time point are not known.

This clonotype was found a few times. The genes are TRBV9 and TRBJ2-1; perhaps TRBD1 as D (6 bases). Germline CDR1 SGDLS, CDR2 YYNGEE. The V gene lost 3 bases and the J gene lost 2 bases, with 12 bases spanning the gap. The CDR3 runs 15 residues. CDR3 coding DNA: TGTGCCAGCAGCGCGGGACACGGGACCTACAATGAGCAGTTCTTC. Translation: CASSAGHGTYNEQFF.

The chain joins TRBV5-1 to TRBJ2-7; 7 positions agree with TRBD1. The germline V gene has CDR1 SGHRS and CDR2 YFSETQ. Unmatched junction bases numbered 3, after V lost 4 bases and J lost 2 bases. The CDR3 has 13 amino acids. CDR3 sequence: CASSPDRPYEQYF. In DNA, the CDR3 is TGCGCCAGCAGCCCGGACAGGCCCTACGAGCAGTACTTC.

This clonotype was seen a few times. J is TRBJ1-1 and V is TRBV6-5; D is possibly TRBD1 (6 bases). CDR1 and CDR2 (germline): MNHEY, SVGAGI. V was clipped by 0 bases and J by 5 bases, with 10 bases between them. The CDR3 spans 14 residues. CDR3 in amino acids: CASSYSDRSTEAFF. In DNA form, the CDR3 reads TGTGCCAGCAGTTACTCGGACAGATCAACTGAAGCTTTCTTT.

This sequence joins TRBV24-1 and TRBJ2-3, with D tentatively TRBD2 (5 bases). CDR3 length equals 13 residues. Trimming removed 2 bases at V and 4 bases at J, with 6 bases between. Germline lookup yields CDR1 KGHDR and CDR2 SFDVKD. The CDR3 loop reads CATSDSGSDTQYF. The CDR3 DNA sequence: TGTGCCACCAGTGATTCGGGGTCAGATACGCAGTATTTT.

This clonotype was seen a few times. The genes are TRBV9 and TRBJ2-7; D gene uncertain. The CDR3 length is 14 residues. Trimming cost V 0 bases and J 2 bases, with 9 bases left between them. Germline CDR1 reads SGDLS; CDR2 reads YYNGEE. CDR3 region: CASSVAQRTYEQYF. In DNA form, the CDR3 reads TGTGCCAGCAGCGTAGCACAGCGAACCTACGAGCAGTACTTC.